The 14 T cell receptor beta chains below all came from one sample that was sequenced in a study of blood T cell repertoires in COVID-19. The protocol was immunoSEQ multiplex PCR, while the TCRdb copy is restricted to in-frame clones and leaves out a portion. The sample lists under 350,000 clones, just over 85% occurring once. The sequencing sample was made of PBMCs or T cells enriched from blood (not recorded which). Receptor source: a middle-aged woman with acute COVID-19.

This chain links TRBV5-6 with TRBJ1-6; TRBD1 might be the D (5 bases). Trimming removed 4 bases from V and 13 bases from J, with 12 bases in between. Looked up from germline, CDR1 is SGHDT and CDR2 is YYEEEE. CDR3 length: 12 amino acids. As DNA, the CDR3 is TGTGCCAGCAGCCCCACAAGGGGTCCCCTCCACTTT. Translated: CASSPTRGPLHF.

The chain couples TRBV4-2 to TRBJ1-2; tentative D call: TRBD1 (6 bases). The CDR3 is made up of 14 amino acids. The V gene lost 3 bases and the J gene lost 3 bases, with 11 bases spanning the gap. Germline V gene data show CDR1 as LGHNA and CDR2 as YNFKEQ. The CDR3 DNA sequence: TGTGCCAGCAGCCATGACCACAGGGACTATGGCTACACCTTC. Its translation is CASSHDHRDYGYTF.

The chain has TRBV3-1 (or the pseudogene TRBV3-2) and TRBJ1-6, with D unclear. Trimming removed 1 base from V and 11 bases from J, with 21 bases in between. CDR3 size: 17 residues. Per the germline V gene, CDR1 is LGHDT and CDR2 is YNNKEL (reference sequence). Written as DNA, the CDR3 is TGTGCCAGCAGCCAAGTAGTGAGCCTTACTACCCCTACACCCCTCCACTTT. Amino acids: CASSQVVSLTTPTPLHF.

The chain employs TRBV7-2 and TRBJ2-7; the D gene is possibly TRBD1 (6 bases). The CDR3 runs to 13 residues. The V end was cut by 5 bases, the J end by 2 bases, with 10 bases between. The V gene's germline CDR1 is SGHTA and CDR2 FQGNSA. Here the CDR3 DNA reads TGTGCCAGCAGCATAGGACAGCCCTACGAGCAGTACTTC. Protein sequence: CASSIGQPYEQYF. The full variable domain, completed using reference TRBV7-2 and TRBJ2-7, is GAGVSQSPSNKVTEKGKDVELRCDPISGHTALYWYRQSLGQGLEFLIYFQGNSAPDKSGLPSDRFSAERTGGSVSTLTIQRTQQEDSAVYLCASSIGQPYEQYFGPGTRLTVT.

V gene TRBV2 combines with J gene TRBJ2-5, with 11 bases that match TRBD1. The CDR3 is 19 amino acids. J was trimmed by 4 bases and V by 1 base; bases with no gene match: 14. Germline loops: CDR1 SNHLY, CDR2 FYNNEI. The CDR3 DNA follows: TGTGCCAGCAGTGAAGAGGGACAGGGGGTAAATCCCGCTGTAGAGACCCAGTACTTC. It is translated as CASSEEGQGVNPAVETQYF.

The V call is TRBV5-1, the J call TRBJ2-3; D is possibly TRBD2 (6 bases). The CDR3 is 14 amino acids. Trimming took 0 bases from V and 4 from J, leaving 9 bases between them. Germline values: CDR1 SGHRS, CDR2 YFSETQ. The CDR3 nucleotides read TGCGCCAGCAGCTTGGTGTCTAGCGCAGATACGCAGTATTTT. It encodes CASSLVSSADTQYF. Full variable domain (outside the CDR3, taken from reference TRBV5-1 and TRBJ2-3): KAGVTQTPRYLIKTRGQQVTLSCSPISGHRSVSWYQQTPGQGLQFLFEYFSETQRNKGNFPGRFSGRQFSNSRSEMNVSTLELGDSALYLCASSLVSSADTQYFGPGTRLTVL.

The chain combines TRBV9 with TRBJ1-1; the match to TRBD1 covers 10 bases. The V gene end was trimmed by 0 bases and the J gene end by 4 bases; junction bases not matched to a gene: 24. The CDR3 has 22 residues. Germline assignment: CDR1 SGDLS and CDR2 YYNGEE. CDR3 DNA sequence: TGTGCCAGCAGCGTAGCCCTCCTCACCCCCGGGACAGGGGCGCAGCTGGGCACTGAAGCTTTCTTT. As protein: CASSVALLTPGTGAQLGTEAFF.

This chain joins TRBV5-1 and TRBJ1-1; D not certain. Per the germline V gene, CDR1 is SGHRS and CDR2 is YFSETQ. V was shortened by 4 bases and J by 6 bases, with 10 bases between the two germline ends. CDR3 length: 12 amino acids. CDR3 nucleotides: TGCGCCAGCAGCCCGGAGGGAGCTGAAGCTTTCTTT. It encodes CASSPEGAEAFF.

This rearrangement joins TRBV29-1 to TRBJ2-6; no firm D call. In germline, CDR1 is SQVTM, CDR2 ANQGSEA. V lost 3 bases, J lost 1 base, and 7 bases lay in between. This CDR3 spans 14 amino acids. Here the CDR3 reads CSVEAGSGANVLTF. In nucleotides, the CDR3 is TGCAGCGTTGAGGCCGGGTCTGGGGCCAACGTCCTGACTTTC.

Here the CDR3 DNA reads TGTGCCAGCAGCTTAGATCGGGGGGGGAATTCACCCCTCCACTTT. Translation: CASSLDRGGNSPLHF. The chain combines TRBV11-2 with TRBJ1-6; possible D gene TRBD1, 5 bases. The CDR3 runs 15 residues. Trimming cost V 0 bases and J 7 bases, with 10 bases left between them. The germline CDR1 and CDR2 sequences are SGHAT and FQNNGV.

The chain couples TRBV20-1 to TRBJ2-2; D unresolved. The CDR3 loop spans 13 amino acids. Germline lookup yields CDR1 DFQATT and CDR2 SNEGSKA (reference sequence). V dropped 3 bases and J dropped 3 bases, with 8 bases sitting between them. CDR3: CSASQLHTGELFF. In DNA, the CDR3 is TGCAGTGCTAGTCAACTTCACACCGGGGAGCTGTTTTTT.

The V gene is TRBV6-5, the J gene TRBJ2-5; 7 nucleotides align to TRBD2. V dropped 7 bases and J dropped 5; count of bases not matched to a gene: 7. Per germline, CDR1 MNHEY and CDR2 SVGAGI. The CDR3 runs to 13 residues. Written as DNA, the CDR3 is TGTGCCAGCACCCCTAGCGGACGGGAGACCCAGTACTTC. Translating gives CASTPSGRETQYF.

The chain links TRBV19 to TRBJ1-5, with D perhaps TRBD1 (5 bases). This CDR3 comprises 14 residues. V shed 8 bases and J shed 1 base, with 12 bases lying between them. Per germline, CDR1 LNHDA and CDR2 SQIVND (reference sequence). CDR3 in amino acids: CASGEGPSNQPQHF. In DNA, the CDR3 is TGTGCCAGTGGGGAGGGGCCGAGCAATCAGCCCCAGCATTTT.

V gene TRBV3-1 (or the pseudogene TRBV3-2) combines with J gene TRBJ1-1, with 8 bases matching TRBD1. The CDR3 loop spans 15 amino acids. V shed 3 bases and J 4 bases; nucleotides not matched to a gene: 7. Germline V lookup: CDR1 LGHDT, CDR2 YNNKEL (reference sequence). DNA for the CDR3: TGTGCCAGCAGCCAGAGAGACAGGGGCAGCACTGAAGCTTTCTTT. This gives the protein CASSQRDRGSTEAFF.